What follows are 23 T cell receptor beta chains derived from one specimen sequenced in a study of OX40 agonist ivuxolimab in advanced cancers. Here immunoSEQ multiplex PCR was the method, and the copy in TCRdb shows in-frame clones only, minus some. This table has 40,000 or so clones, more than 70% appearing once. Here the sequenced sample was CD4+ or CD8+ T cells sorted from blood, taken in a trial of the OX40 agonist ivuxolimab. The receptor source for this set is an adult with an advanced solid tumor such as melanoma, head and neck, liver or kidney cancer.

The chain couples TRBV7-8 to TRBJ2-1; the match to TRBD2 covers 11 bases. V was clipped by 5 bases and J by 6 bases; unmatched bases: 9. Germline V CDR1 and CDR2: SGHVS, FQNEAQ. The CDR3 is made up of 16 amino acids. CDR3: CASSPHLAGGPNEQFF. The CDR3 region has the DNA TGTGCCAGCAGCCCCCACCTAGCGGGAGGCCCCAATGAGCAGTTCTTC.

This clone was counted a single time. J is TRBJ1-5 and V is TRBV6-1, with D unclear. The germline V and J ends were trimmed by 1 base and 6 bases, with 13 bases remaining between them. This CDR3 has 15 amino acids. Germline V gives CDR1 MNHNS, CDR2 SASEGT. CDR3 bases: TGTGCCAGCAGTGAAGTTAGAGGAGGAACTCAGCCCCAGCATTTT. Translating it yields CASSEVRGGTQPQHF.

This chain connects TRBV15 to TRBJ2-5, with D possibly being TRBD2 (6 bases). The germline V and J ends were trimmed by 8 bases and 1 base, with 14 bases remaining between them. CDR3 length: 14 amino acids. The V gene's germline CDR1 is LNHNV and CDR2 YYDKDF (reference sequence). DNA for the CDR3: TGTGCCACCCGAGAAAGCGGGTTCCAAGAGACCCAGTACTTC. It codes for CATRESGFQETQYF.

The V gene is TRBV27, the J gene TRBJ1-1; D not certain. CDR1 is MNHEY, CDR2 SMNVEV, per germline (reference sequence). The CDR3 runs 14 residues. The V and J ends lost 2 bases and 5 bases respectively, with 12 bases between them. CDR3 coding DNA: TGTGCCAGCAGTTTAAGGCCCCTAGGGACTGAAGCTTTCTTT. Protein product: CASSLRPLGTEAFF.

V is TRBV23-1 and J is TRBJ1-3, with D perhaps matching TRBD1 (6 bases). TRBV23-1 counts as an open reading frame of uncertain function. V was trimmed by 3 bases and J by 0 bases, leaving 12 bases between them. The CDR3 sequence is 16 residues long. The CDR3 region is CASSQSGDTSGNTIYF. The CDR3 DNA is TGCGCCAGCAGTCAGTCTGGGGACACCTCTGGAAACACCATATATTTT.

The V gene is TRBV27, the J gene TRBJ2-5, with 13 bases aligning to TRBD2. The CDR3 has 16 amino acids. The ends lost 5 bases at V and 5 bases at J; junction bases unmatched: 8. Germline V gene lookup returns CDR1 MNHEY and CDR2 SMNVEV (reference sequence). The DNA of the CDR3 is TGTGCCAGCAGTACACGGACTAGCGGGAGCTGGGAGACCCAGTACTTC. Protein: CASSTRTSGSWETQYF.

CDR3 in DNA: TGTGCCAGCAGCCCGGGACTTAGGAGCTCCTACGAGCAGTACTTC. Protein product: CASSPGLRSSYEQYF. V usage is TRBV7-9 and J usage is TRBJ2-7; possible D gene TRBD2, 6 bases. V lost 5 bases, J lost 0 bases, and 14 bases lay in between. This CDR3 comprises 15 residues. The germline CDR1 and CDR2 sequences are SEHNR and FQNEAQ (reference sequence).

The chain joins TRBV6-5 to TRBJ2-1, with D perhaps matching TRBD2 (5 bases). Germline lookup yields CDR1 MNHEY and CDR2 SVGAGI. V was shortened by 8 bases and J by 0 bases, with 14 bases between the two germline ends. There are 15 residues in the CDR3. The CDR3 DNA sequence: TGTGCCAGCTCGAGCCGGGGAAGCTCCTACAATGAGCAGTTCTTC. Translated: CASSSRGSSYNEQFF.

This clone has a handful of counts. The rearrangement uses TRBV11-2 and TRBJ2-1; 8 bases line up with TRBD1. Germline values: CDR1 SGHAT, CDR2 FQNNGV. This CDR3 has 14 amino acids. V trimming: 5 bases; J trimming: 10 bases; junction bases outside the gene matches: 10. The DNA for the CDR3 is TGTGCCAGCAGCCCAGGGGGCCAATGGGACGAGCAGTTCTTC. Amino acid sequence: CASSPGGQWDEQFF.

This chain's CDR3 is CASSMRGGTEAFF. The CDR3 bases are TGTGCCAGTAGTATGCGAGGTGGCACTGAAGCTTTCTTT. The V and J genes are TRBV19 and TRBJ1-1; D is ambiguous. The CDR3 runs 13 residues. V was clipped by 3 bases and J by 4 bases, with 9 bases between them. CDR1 and CDR2 (germline): LNHDA, SQIVND (reference sequence).

The rearrangement joins TRBV4-1 to TRBJ1-2, with D maybe TRBD1 (5 bases). This CDR3 has 15 amino acids. Germline V gene sequence: CDR1 MGHRA, CDR2 YSYEKL. The germline V and J ends were trimmed by 1 base and 3 bases, with 12 bases remaining between them. The chain's CDR3 is CASSQGRGEHYGYTF. For the CDR3, the DNA is TGCGCCAGCAGCCAAGGGCGAGGGGAGCACTATGGCTACACCTTC.

The V and J genes are TRBV5-1 and TRBJ2-1; D might be TRBD1 (5 bases). CDR3 length: 16 amino acids. Germline V gene sequence: CDR1 SGHRS, CDR2 YFSETQ. Deletions cut 8 bases from V and 8 bases from J, with 26 bases between. The CDR3 DNA reads as TGCGCCAGTACCCCAGGGTGGGCGGTTATTGTCGATGAGCAGTTCTTC. Its translation: CASTPGWAVIVDEQFF.

The V gene is TRBV7-9, the J gene TRBJ1-4, with D uncertain. V lost 3 bases and J 8 bases, leaving 10 bases between the germline ends. The V gene's germline CDR1 is SEHNR and CDR2 FQNEAQ (reference sequence). The CDR3 consists of 13 residues. CDR3 loop: CASSLVSSEKLFF. CDR3 nucleotides: TGTGCCAGCAGCTTGGTTTCCTCGGAAAAACTGTTTTTT.

This clone has just one count. The rearrangement uses TRBV6-4 and TRBJ1-2, with unresolved D. CDR1 is MRHNA, CDR2 SNTAGT, per germline. This CDR3 region has 15 residues. With 0 bases removed from V and 8 bases from J, the gap between germline ends came to 16 bases. CDR3 protein: CASSDSFRPLRGYTF. The CDR3 nucleotides are TGTGCCAGCAGTGACTCGTTTCGGCCACTTCGAGGCTACACCTTC.

The gene calls are TRBV12-5 and TRBJ1-2, with a weak D call TRBD1 (6 bases). The CDR3 consists of 12 residues. Trimming took off 4 bases at V and 8 bases at J, with 11 bases between the two ends. Germline assignment: CDR1 LGHNT and CDR2 FRNRAP. The CDR3 reads CASGSGGGGYTF. Written as DNA, the CDR3 is TGTGCTAGTGGTTCGGGGGGCGGGGGCTACACCTTC. The entire variable domain, with the rest obtained from reference TRBV12-5 and TRBJ1-2, is as follows: DARVTQTPRHKVTEMGQEVTMRCQPILGHNTVFWYRQTMMQGLELLAYFRNRAPLDDSGMPKDRFSAEMPDATLATLKIQPSEPRDSAVYFCASGSGGGGYTFGSGTRLTVV.

CDR3 sequence (DNA): TGTGCCAGCAGCCAGGTCCCAGAGGCAGAGGGCTACACCTTC. Translating gives CASSQVPEAEGYTF. This chain connects TRBV7-9 to TRBJ1-2, with D uncertain. The V end lost 5 bases, the J end lost 8 bases, and 18 bases lay between the germline ends. Germline CDR1 and CDR2: SEHNR and FQNEAQ (reference sequence). The CDR3 contains 14 residues.

The CDR3 coding sequence is TGTGCCAGCAGTTTAGAGGCGGTCCCGGGGCTATTCTACAATGAGCAGTTCTTC. This sequence encodes CASSLEAVPGLFYNEQFF. The chain uses TRBV28 and TRBJ2-1, with D perhaps TRBD1 or TRBD2 (5 bases each). The germline V gene has CDR1 MDHEN and CDR2 SYDVKM. The CDR3 runs 18 residues. Trimming took 2 bases from V and 3 from J, leaving 20 bases between them.

This chain links TRBV5-4 with TRBJ2-1; TRBD1 might be the D (6 bases). V lost 0 bases, J lost 9 bases, and 13 bases lay in between. CDR3 size: 14 residues. CDR1 and CDR2 (germline): SGHNT, YYREEE (reference sequence). The CDR3 DNA reads TGTGCCAGCAGCTTGGCCCGACAGGACTCTGAGCAGTTCTTC. It is translated as CASSLARQDSEQFF. The full variable domain, completed using reference TRBV5-4 and TRBJ2-1, is ETGVTQSPTHLIKTRGQQVTLRCSSQSGHNTVSWYQQALGQGPQFIFQYYREEENGRGNFPPRFSGLQFPNYSSELNVNALELDDSALYLCASSLARQDSEQFFGPGTRLTVL.

V usage is TRBV6-5 and J usage is TRBJ2-1; possible D gene TRBD1, 5 bases. In germline, CDR1 is MNHEY, CDR2 SVGAGI. V was pared by 8 bases and J by 4 bases, with 12 bases between. The CDR3 spans 13 residues. In DNA form, the CDR3 reads TGTGCCAGCTGTTCTACAGGTTACAATGAGCAGTTCTTC. Residues: CASCSTGYNEQFF.

V gene TRBV9 combines with J gene TRBJ1-5; TRBD1 aligns across 7 bases. Trimming cost V 7 bases and J 0 bases; bases outside gene matches: 13. This CDR3 comprises 17 residues. Germline V gene sequence: CDR1 SGDLS, CDR2 YYNGEE. The CDR3, as DNA: TGTGCCAGCCCGGCCGGGACAGTTGTATATAGCAATCAGCCCCAGCATTTT. Protein sequence: CASPAGTVVYSNQPQHF.

CDR3 amino acids: CAISADTSYEQYF. Here the CDR3 DNA reads TGTGCCATCAGTGCCGACACATCCTACGAGCAGTACTTC. The genes are TRBV10-3 and TRBJ2-7, with no clear D. Trimming took 4 bases from V and 1 from J, leaving 8 bases between them. Germline V gives CDR1 ENHRY, CDR2 SYGVKD. This CDR3 is built from 13 residues.

The chain is built from TRBV6-5 and TRBJ2-1, with D possibly called TRBD1 or TRBD2 (6 bases each). The CDR3 totals 13 residues. Per germline, CDR1 MNHEY and CDR2 SVGAGI. Trimming cost V 6 bases and J 10 bases, with 16 bases left between them. CDR3 DNA: TGTGCCAGCAGGTTTACCAGGGGAGGCGAGCAGTTCTTC. This gives the protein CASRFTRGGEQFF.

This sequence joins TRBV14 and TRBJ1-2, with unresolved D. Germline V gives CDR1 SGHDN, CDR2 FVKESK. The V end was cut by 4 bases, the J end by 6 bases, with 15 bases between. The CDR3 is 14 residues long. The CDR3 loop reads CASSPLWGGDGYTF. DNA of the CDR3: TGTGCCAGCAGCCCACTTTGGGGAGGAGATGGCTACACCTTC. The full variable domain, with the rest looked up from reference TRBV14 and TRBJ1-2, is EAGVTQFPSHSVIEKGQTVTLRCDPISGHDNLYWYRRVMGKEIKFLLHFVKESKQDESGMPNNRFLAERTGGTYSTLKVQPAELEDSGVYFCASSPLWGGDGYTFGSGTRLTVV.